This TCR beta chain was retrieved from a study of cytomegalovirus exposure and HLA in healthy donors. The study, taken as a whole, reports: Indistinguishable V segments such as TRBV6-2 and TRBV6-3 were excluded. Further analysis, carried out later, found HLA-associated TCR beta chains more clonally expanded than equally common other chains. When the data were analyzed later, several of the most significant clusters appeared to be linked to common viral pathogens. TCR beta sequences numbering under 20,000 were associated with HLA alleles at 0.05 false discovery rate in a later analysis.

In this sample, this clone turned up a few times. Antigen unknown. Primers included in the PCR were 60 Vbeta and 13 Jbeta primers. Data came from immunoSEQ multiplex PCR; TCRdb stores just in-frame clones and leaves some out. The sample has some 90,000 clones; roughly 70% are singletons. Per germline, CDR1 SEHNR and CDR2 FQNEAQ (reference sequence). V was shortened by 5 bases and J by 0 bases, with 11 bases between the two germline ends. This CDR3 is built from 15 residues. V gene TRBV7-9 combines with J gene TRBJ2-1; D is possibly TRBD2 (6 bases). The specimen sequenced was PBMCs. The source is a man over 45 in good health and CMV-seronegative. For the CDR3, the DNA is TGTGCCAGCAGCCTTAGCGGAGGCTCCTACAATGAGCAGTTCTTC. Amino acids: CASSLSGGSYNEQFF. The whole variable domain, filled in from reference TRBV7-9 and TRBJ2-1, reads DTGVSQNPRHKITKRGQNVTFRCDPISEHNRLYWYRQTLGQGPEFLTYFQNEAQLEKSRLLSDRFSAERPKGSFSTLEIQRTEQGDSAMYLCASSLSGGSYNEQFFGPGTRLTVL.